Below, 27 T cell receptor beta chains from the same sample are listed, as sequenced in a study of a mutant IDH1 vaccine in newly diagnosed glioma. Stated time point: week 5, during vaccination. Mutant IDH1 20-mer peptide, at 300 ug, made up each vaccine dose, with topical imiquimod. These TCRs' antigens remain unknown. Some clones are missing from TCRdb's copy, which holds only in-frame ones; the method was immunoSEQ multiplex PCR. In the table there are some 55,000 clones, more than 80% of which are singletons. Sequenced material: PBMCs, taken from a glioma patient whose treatment included an IDH1 peptide vaccine. Receptor source: a middle-aged woman with glioma.

This rearrangement joins TRBV11-2 to TRBJ1-1; the match to TRBD1 covers 7 bases. V shed 1 base, J shed 5 bases, and the junction held 13 bases outside the gene matches. This CDR3 has 17 amino acids. Germline CDR1 SGHAT, CDR2 FQNNGV. CDR3 bases: TGTGCCAGCAGCTTAGGCGGGAGGGGCAGGGGGAGGACTGAAGCTTTCTTT. It encodes CASSLGGRGRGRTEAFF.

The chain has TRBV25-1 and TRBJ1-2; maybe TRBD1 (6 bases). CDR3 length: 14 amino acids. Germline-derived CDR1 and CDR2 are MGHDK and SYGVNS. Trimming shortened V by 8 bases and J by 6 bases, and 19 bases separated the two germline ends. In nucleotides, the CDR3 is TGTGCCAGCGGGGGTTGGGGACAAAAGAATGGCTACACCTTC. Protein: CASGGWGQKNGYTF.

The chain has TRBV27 and TRBJ2-1; no definite D call. The CDR3 is made up of 15 amino acids. Trimming pared 2 bases from V and 0 bases from J, leaving 8 bases between. The germline V gene encodes CDR1 MNHEY and CDR2 SMNVEV (reference sequence). The CDR3 region has the DNA TGTGCCAGCAGTTTAGTGCCAAGCTCCTACAATGAGCAGTTCTTC. It codes for CASSLVPSSYNEQFF.

The chain couples TRBV7-2 to TRBJ2-5, with 9 bases matching TRBD1. Germline CDR1 is SGHTA and CDR2 is FQGNSA. V shed 4 bases and J 0 bases; nucleotides not matched to a gene: 12. The CDR3 length is 18 residues. The CDR3 sequence is CASSSPGTGYWYQETQYF. CDR3 in DNA: TGTGCCAGCAGCTCCCCGGGGACAGGGTATTGGTACCAAGAGACCCAGTACTTC.

This clone was counted once. The CDR3, as DNA: TGTGCCAGCAGCGATACACCGAACACTGAAGCTTTCTTT. Protein sequence: CASSDTPNTEAFF. This chain links TRBV9 with TRBJ1-1, with D hard to call. V was clipped by 3 bases and J by 1 base, with 7 bases between them. The CDR3 length is 13 residues. Germline CDR1 reads SGDLS; CDR2 reads YYNGEE.

The genes are TRBV4-2 and TRBJ2-7; D is ambiguous. CDR3 length: 16 amino acids. Germline CDR1 is LGHNA and CDR2 is YNFKEQ. V dropped 1 base and J dropped 1 base, with 14 bases sitting between them. The CDR3: CASSQASPGPSYEQYF. The CDR3 DNA reads as TGTGCCAGCAGCCAAGCGTCGCCAGGTCCATCCTACGAGCAGTACTTC.

This chain uses TRBV6-6 with TRBJ1-6; no clear D gene. Trimming removed 2 bases at V and 9 bases at J, with 14 bases between. CDR3 length equals 15 residues. CDR1 is MNHNY, CDR2 SVGAGI, per germline (reference sequence). CDR3 coding DNA: TGTGCCAGCAGTTACCGGGCCGTTGGTAGTTCACCCCTCCACTTT. Its protein product is CASSYRAVGSSPLHF.

The chain combines TRBV5-1 with TRBJ2-2; 11 nucleotides line up with TRBD2. V was clipped by 2 bases and J by 1 base; unmatched bases: 4. Per the germline V gene, CDR1 is SGHRS and CDR2 is YFSETQ. This CDR3 is built from 17 residues. CDR3 sequence reads: CASSLSTSGKNTGELFF. The CDR3 nucleotides read TGCGCCAGCAGCTTATCGACTAGCGGGAAGAACACCGGGGAGCTGTTTTTT.

This chain connects TRBV6-5 to TRBJ2-7, with 7 bases that match TRBD1. The CDR3 has 15 residues. J was trimmed by 0 bases and V by 5 bases; bases with no gene match: 7. The germline V gene encodes CDR1 MNHEY and CDR2 SVGAGI. CDR3 in amino acids: CASSRGQSNSYEQYF. CDR3 in DNA: TGTGCCAGCAGTAGGGGACAGAGCAACTCCTACGAGCAGTACTTC.

The chain combines TRBV4-1 with TRBJ2-2; D not resolved. Germline CDR1 MGHRA, CDR2 YSYEKL. V lost 1 base and J lost 1, with 7 bases in between. This CDR3 spans 15 amino acids. This CDR3 is CASSQGIGNTGELFF. DNA for the CDR3: TGCGCCAGCAGCCAAGGGATCGGGAACACCGGGGAGCTGTTTTTT.

The chain has TRBV6-6 and TRBJ1-5; D gene uncertain. CDR1 is MNHNY, CDR2 SVGAGI, per germline (reference sequence). This CDR3 is 14 amino acids long. The V and J ends lost 7 bases and 3 bases respectively, with 13 bases between them. In nucleotides, the CDR3 is TGTGCCAGCATTCTCGAGGGCCACAATCAGCCCCAGCATTTT. Translation: CASILEGHNQPQHF.

V gene TRBV28 combines with J gene TRBJ1-1, with 7 bases fitting TRBD1. J gave up 5 bases and V 3 bases, and 6 bases lay outside the gene matches. This CDR3 has 14 residues. Germline V CDR1 and CDR2: MDHEN, SYDVKM. CDR3 sequence (DNA): TGTGCCAGCAGTTTGATGCAGGGACAGACTGAAGCTTTCTTT. Protein sequence: CASSLMQGQTEAFF.

This clone was seen a single time. DNA of the CDR3: TGTGCCACCCCATCCCGGACAGAAAACACTGAAGCTTTCTTT. Translated, it gives CATPSRTENTEAFF. The chain employs TRBV19 and TRBJ1-1, with TRBD1 as a possible D gene (6 bases). V was shortened by 10 bases and J by 2 bases, with 17 bases between the two germline ends. The CDR3 runs to 14 residues. Germline V gene sequence: CDR1 LNHDA, CDR2 SQIVND (reference sequence).

The J gene is TRBJ1-3, the V gene TRBV11-2, with TRBD1 as a possible D gene (5 bases). The germline CDR1 and CDR2 sequences are SGHAT and FQNNGV. Trimming pared 4 bases from V and 0 bases from J, leaving 19 bases between. This CDR3 spans 18 amino acids. The CDR3 reads CASSSLQRGVSSGNTIYF. The DNA of the CDR3 is TGTGCCAGCAGCTCCCTACAGAGGGGCGTAAGCTCTGGAAACACCATATATTTT. Full variable domain (remainder filled in from reference TRBV11-2 and TRBJ1-3): EAGVAQSPRYKIIEKRQSVAFWCNPISGHATLYWYQQILGQGPKLLIQFQNNGVVDDSQLPKDRFSAERLKGVDSTLKIQPAKLEDSAVYLCASSSLQRGVSSGNTIYFGEGSWLTVV.

Only one count was recorded for this clone. This sequence joins TRBV29-1 and TRBJ1-1; 9 bases fit TRBD1. Germline V gene lookup returns CDR1 SQVTM and CDR2 ANQGSEA. This CDR3 region has 12 residues. Trimming removed 7 bases from V and 6 bases from J; junction bases left unmatched: 6. The CDR3 bases are TGCAGCGCCGGGACAGGGATCGCTGAAGCTTTCTTT. Translation: CSAGTGIAEAFF.

This sequence joins TRBV4-1 and TRBJ2-5; D is possibly TRBD1 (5 bases). Germline values: CDR1 MGHRA, CDR2 YSYEKL. V was cut by 4 bases and J by 4 bases, with 10 bases left in between. The CDR3 is 13 residues long. CDR3: CASSPRALETQYF. CDR3 bases: TGCGCCAGCAGCCCCAGGGCGCTAGAGACCCAGTACTTC.

The V call is TRBV19, the J call TRBJ2-7; D might be TRBD1 (6 bases). The CDR3 extends over 15 amino acids. In germline, CDR1 is LNHDA, CDR2 SQIVND (reference sequence). V was trimmed by 4 bases and J by 1 base, leaving 14 bases between them. The CDR3 DNA is TGTGCCAGTAGTAGTGGGGACACCTCTTCCTACGAGCAGTACTTC. It codes for CASSSGDTSSYEQYF.

The chain couples TRBV6-4 to TRBJ1-1; D remains ambiguous. V was shortened by 4 bases and J by 0 bases, with 6 bases between the two germline ends. This CDR3 region has 13 residues. The germline gives CDR1 MRHNA, CDR2 SNTAGT. CDR3 DNA sequence: TGTGCCAGCAGTGTCGGGATGAACACTGAAGCTTTCTTT. This gives the protein CASSVGMNTEAFF.

This chain uses TRBV11-2 with TRBJ1-2; no definite D call. The CDR3 is made up of 13 amino acids. The V end was cut by 2 bases, the J end by 4 bases, with 8 bases between. Germline values: CDR1 SGHAT, CDR2 FQNNGV. The CDR3 spells CASSLRLGYGYTF. The CDR3 bases are TGTGCCAGCAGCTTACGATTGGGCTATGGCTACACCTTC.

The chain has TRBV6-6 and TRBJ1-2; tentative D call: TRBD1 (5 bases). Germline-derived CDR1 and CDR2 are MNHNY and SVGAGI (reference sequence). Trimming took off 6 bases at V and 4 bases at J, with 12 bases between the two ends. CDR3 length: 13 residues. The CDR3 DNA is TGTGCCAGCAGCCCTACAGGATCCTATGGCTACACCTTC. Its protein is CASSPTGSYGYTF.

This chain uses TRBV15 with TRBJ2-6; no clear D. The CDR3 spans 14 residues. Germline CDR1 is LNHNV and CDR2 is YYDKDF (reference sequence). V was shortened by 5 bases and J by 1 base, with 6 bases between the two germline ends. In DNA, the CDR3 is TGTGCCACCAGCGCTGATTCTGGGGCCAACGTCCTGACTTTC. Translated, it gives CATSADSGANVLTF.

The chain links TRBV4-3 to TRBJ2-1; the match to TRBD2 covers 12 bases. This CDR3 has 16 amino acids. J gave up 4 bases and V 3 bases, and 4 bases lay outside the gene matches. In germline, CDR1 is LGHNA, CDR2 YSLEER. Here the CDR3 reads CASSQETSGGYNEQFF. The CDR3 region has the DNA TGCGCCAGCAGCCAGGAGACTAGCGGGGGTTACAATGAGCAGTTCTTC.

The chain has TRBV6-1 and TRBJ2-1, with 11 nucleotides matching TRBD2. Germline-derived CDR1 and CDR2 are MNHNS and SASEGT. The CDR3 runs 15 residues. V was clipped by 5 bases and J by 7 bases; unmatched bases: 7. CDR3: CASSSSGGPGNEQFF. Written as DNA, the CDR3 is TGTGCCAGCAGTTCTAGCGGGGGGCCGGGGAATGAGCAGTTCTTC.

The chain couples TRBV11-2 to TRBJ2-7; 10 positions match TRBD1. The CDR3 runs 15 residues. Germline assignment: CDR1 SGHAT and CDR2 FQNNGV. The J segment lost 4 bases and the V segment lost 4 bases, leaving 7 bases of the junction unmatched. Written as DNA, the CDR3 is TGTGCCAGCAGCTCCCCGGACAGGGGGTCGTACGAGCAGTACTTC. Encoded protein: CASSSPDRGSYEQYF.

The V gene is TRBV7-2, the J gene TRBJ2-3; D gene uncertain. Trimming cost V 0 bases and J 1 base, with 5 bases left between them. The CDR3 extends over 14 amino acids. Germline assignment: CDR1 SGHTA and CDR2 FQGNSA. CDR3 DNA: TGTGCCAGCAGCTTAGCGGCGCGCACAGATACGCAGTATTTT. Protein sequence: CASSLAARTDTQYF.

This chain connects TRBV7-2 to TRBJ1-1, with D possibly TRBD1 on 6 matching bases. Germline values: CDR1 SGHTA, CDR2 FQGNSA. The CDR3 is made up of 14 amino acids. V gave up 2 bases and J gave up 1 base, with 8 bases separating them. The CDR3 DNA reads as TGTGCCAGCAGCTTACAGGGGACGAACACTGAAGCTTTCTTT. It specifies CASSLQGTNTEAFF.

The rearrangement links TRBV6-1 to TRBJ1-1, with D tentatively TRBD1 (5 bases). V lost 2 bases and J lost 2, with 12 bases in between. CDR1 and CDR2 (germline): MNHNS, SASEGT. The CDR3 is 15 residues long. The CDR3 spells CASSEQWGTNTEAFF. CDR3 bases: TGTGCCAGCAGTGAACAGTGGGGGACTAACACTGAAGCTTTCTTT.